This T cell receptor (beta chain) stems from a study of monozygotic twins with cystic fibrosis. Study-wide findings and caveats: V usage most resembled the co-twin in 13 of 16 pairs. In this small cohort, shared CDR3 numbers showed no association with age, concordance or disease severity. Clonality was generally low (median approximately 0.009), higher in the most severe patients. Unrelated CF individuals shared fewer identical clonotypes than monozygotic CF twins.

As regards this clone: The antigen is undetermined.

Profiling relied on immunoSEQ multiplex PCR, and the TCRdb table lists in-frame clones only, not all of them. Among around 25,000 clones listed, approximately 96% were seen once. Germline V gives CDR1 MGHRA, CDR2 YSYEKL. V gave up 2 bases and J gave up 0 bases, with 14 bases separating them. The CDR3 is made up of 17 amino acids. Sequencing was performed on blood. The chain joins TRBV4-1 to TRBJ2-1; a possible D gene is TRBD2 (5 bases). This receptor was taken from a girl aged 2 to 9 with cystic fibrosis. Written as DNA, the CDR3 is TGCGCCAGCAGCCAATTCAGCGGTAGGAGCTCCTACAATGAGCAGTTCTTC. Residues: CASSQFSGRSSYNEQFF.